A single sample gave rise to the 8 T cell receptor beta chains below, sequenced in a study of blood T cells in healthy people across ages (dated by TCRdb to about 2015). The library was prepared using 5' RACE. Reads for this sample came from an Illumina HiSeq 2500. A second PCR of about 7 to 12 cycles was run with a J-beta primer mix and a sample-barcoded 5' primer. Using fastp at Q25 and MiXCR, TCRdb reprocessed the public reads and kept productive beta chains. Merged by CDR3 protein, the rows form single entries marked with the most common genes and DNA. The sample table shows about 780,000 distinct CDR3 sequences, and around half are seen once. The ten largest clones add up to less than 20% of the sample. The sequenced sample was blood. The source of these receptors is an elderly man in good health.

This clonotype appeared many times. The chain links TRBV9 to TRBJ2-1; D may match TRBD1 or TRBD2 (5 bases each). CDR1 and CDR2 (germline): SGDLS, YYNGEE. V was pared by 4 bases and J by 6 bases, with 20 bases between. This CDR3 is 16 amino acids long. The CDR3 here is CASSSSGGGGFNEQFF. In nucleotides, the CDR3 is TGTGCCAGCAGCTCGAGTGGTGGGGGTGGTTTCAATGAGCAGTTCTTC.

The V gene is TRBV20-1, the J gene TRBJ2-7, with D unresolved. The CDR3 covers 12 residues. The V gene's germline CDR1 is DFQATT and CDR2 SNEGSKA (reference sequence). Between the trimmed V and J ends, which lost 3 bases and 0 bases, there was a span of 6 bases. The CDR3 loop is CSARASSYEQYF. The CDR3 DNA reads as TGCAGTGCTAGGGCTAGCTCCTACGAGCAGTACTTC.

This clonotype was seen a handful of times. The chain combines TRBV12-3 or TRBV12-4 with TRBJ2-7; 9 nucleotides match TRBD1. The CDR3 is 13 residues long. The V gene end was trimmed by 3 bases and the J gene end by 6 bases; junction bases not matched to a gene: 3. The CDR3, as DNA: TGTGCCAGCAGTTTGGGACAGGGAAGCGAGCAGTACTTC. It encodes CASSLGQGSEQYF.

The chain has TRBV12-3 or TRBV12-4 and TRBJ2-3, with 7 positions matching TRBD2. The CDR3 is 17 residues long. The trim removed 7 bases at V and 5 bases at J, leaving 18 bases unmatched. CDR3 amino acids: CASNPGRAGTSIDTQYF. CDR3 DNA sequence: TGTGCCAGCAACCCGGGACGAGCGGGGACGAGTATAGATACGCAGTATTTT.

This clonotype was counted many times. The gene calls are TRBV29-1 and TRBJ2-5, with D hard to call. This CDR3 region has 14 residues. Per the germline V gene, CDR1 is SQVTM and CDR2 is ANQGSEA. The germline V and J ends were trimmed by 1 base and 1 base, with 10 bases remaining between them. CDR3 in amino acids: CSVEVGLGQETQYF. The CDR3 bases are TGCAGCGTTGAAGTAGGGCTAGGCCAAGAGACCCAGTACTTC.

As concerns this clonotype: A clone one base away is much larger, so this may be a read error. The chain links TRBV6-5 to TRBJ2-7; D uncertain. Judging by the DNA end, TRBJ2-5 fits better; the J call may be wrong. CDR3 length equals 12 residues. The germline V gene encodes CDR1 MNHEY and CDR2 SVGAGI. The CDR3 is CSSSLSGWTQYF. The CDR3 DNA is TGTTCCAGCAGTCTCTCAGGATGGACCCAGTACTTC.

This clonotype has only a few counts. The V gene is TRBV7-2, the J gene TRBJ2-3, with 15 bases matching TRBD2. CDR1 is SGHTA, CDR2 FQGNSA, per germline. The J segment lost 2 bases and the V segment lost 4 bases, leaving 7 bases of the junction unmatched. The CDR3 has 18 residues. Here the CDR3 reads CASSSPGLAGGYTDTQYF. In nucleotides, the CDR3 is TGTGCCAGCAGCTCCCCTGGACTAGCGGGAGGGTACACAGATACGCAGTATTTT.

V is TRBV10-3 and J is TRBJ2-7; weak D call: TRBD1 (5 bases). Germline loops: CDR1 ENHRY, CDR2 SYGVKD. V was cut by 3 bases and J by 2 bases, with 11 bases left in between. This CDR3 contains 14 residues. CDR3 DNA sequence: TGTGCCATCAGTGAAGGACAAGCCGCCTACGAGCAGTACTTC. It is translated as CAISEGQAAYEQYF.